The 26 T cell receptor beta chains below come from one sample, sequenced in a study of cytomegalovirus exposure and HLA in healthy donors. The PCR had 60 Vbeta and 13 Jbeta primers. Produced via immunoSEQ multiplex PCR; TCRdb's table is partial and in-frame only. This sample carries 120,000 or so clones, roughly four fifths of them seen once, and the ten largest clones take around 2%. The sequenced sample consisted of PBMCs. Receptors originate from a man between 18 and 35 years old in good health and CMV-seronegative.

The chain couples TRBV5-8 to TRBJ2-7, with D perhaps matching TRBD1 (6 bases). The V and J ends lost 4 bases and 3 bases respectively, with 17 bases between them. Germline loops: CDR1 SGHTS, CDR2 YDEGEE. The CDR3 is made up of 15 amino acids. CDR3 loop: CASSIRQDPIYEQYF. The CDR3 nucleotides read TGTGCCAGCAGCATTAGACAGGACCCCATCTACGAGCAGTACTTC.

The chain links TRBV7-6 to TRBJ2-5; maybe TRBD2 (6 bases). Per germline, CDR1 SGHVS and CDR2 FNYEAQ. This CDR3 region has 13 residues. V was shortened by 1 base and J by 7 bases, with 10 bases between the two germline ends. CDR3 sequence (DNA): TGTGCCAGCAGCTTAGTAGGTAGCGGGACCCAGTACTTC. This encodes CASSLVGSGTQYF.

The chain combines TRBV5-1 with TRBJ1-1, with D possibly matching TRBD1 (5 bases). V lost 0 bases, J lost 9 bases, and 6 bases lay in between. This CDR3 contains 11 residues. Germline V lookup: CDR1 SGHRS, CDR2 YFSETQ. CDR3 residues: CASSLGQKAFF. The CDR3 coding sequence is TGCGCCAGCAGCTTGGGACAGAAAGCTTTCTTT. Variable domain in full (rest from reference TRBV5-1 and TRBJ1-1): KAGVTQTPRYLIKTRGQQVTLSCSPISGHRSVSWYQQTPGQGLQFLFEYFSETQRNKGNFPGRFSGRQFSNSRSEMNVSTLELGDSALYLCASSLGQKAFFGQGTRLTVV.

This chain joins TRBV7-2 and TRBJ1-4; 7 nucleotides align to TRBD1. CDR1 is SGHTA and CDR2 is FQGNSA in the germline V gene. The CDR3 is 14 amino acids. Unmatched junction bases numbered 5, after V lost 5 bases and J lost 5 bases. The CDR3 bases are TGTGCCAGCAGCGGCGGGACAGCCAATGAAAAACTGTTTTTT. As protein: CASSGGTANEKLFF.

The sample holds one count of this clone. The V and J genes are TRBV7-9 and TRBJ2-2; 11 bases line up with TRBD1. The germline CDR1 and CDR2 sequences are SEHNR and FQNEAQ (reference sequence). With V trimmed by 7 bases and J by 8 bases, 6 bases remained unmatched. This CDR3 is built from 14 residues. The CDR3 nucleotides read TGTGCCAGCACCAGGACAGGGGGCATAGGGGAGCTGTTTTTT. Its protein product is CASTRTGGIGELFF.

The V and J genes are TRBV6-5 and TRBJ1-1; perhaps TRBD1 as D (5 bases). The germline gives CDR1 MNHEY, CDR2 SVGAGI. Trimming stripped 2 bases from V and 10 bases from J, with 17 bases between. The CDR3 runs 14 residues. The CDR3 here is CASSYTSSGYIAFF. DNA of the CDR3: TGTGCCAGCAGTTACACCTCCTCAGGGTATATAGCTTTCTTT.

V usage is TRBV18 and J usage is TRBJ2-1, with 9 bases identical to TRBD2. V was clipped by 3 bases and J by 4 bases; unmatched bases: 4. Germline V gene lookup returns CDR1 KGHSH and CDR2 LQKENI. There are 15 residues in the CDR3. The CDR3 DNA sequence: TGTGCCAGCTCACCGGGCGGGGGGGCGTACAATGAGCAGTTCTTC. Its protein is CASSPGGGAYNEQFF.

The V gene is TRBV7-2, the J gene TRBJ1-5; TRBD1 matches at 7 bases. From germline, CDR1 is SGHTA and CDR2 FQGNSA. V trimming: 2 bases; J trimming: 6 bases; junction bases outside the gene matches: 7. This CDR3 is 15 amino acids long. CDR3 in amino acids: CASSLSRGRGQPQHF. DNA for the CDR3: TGTGCCAGCAGCTTATCAAGGGGGCGAGGTCAGCCCCAGCATTTT.

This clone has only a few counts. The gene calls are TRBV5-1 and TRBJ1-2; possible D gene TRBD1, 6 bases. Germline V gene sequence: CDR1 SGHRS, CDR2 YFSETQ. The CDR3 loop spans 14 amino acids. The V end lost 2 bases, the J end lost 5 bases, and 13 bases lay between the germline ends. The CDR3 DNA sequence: TGCGCCAGCAGCTTCGGGGGGGCGAGGTATGGCTACACCTTC. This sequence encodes CASSFGGARYGYTF. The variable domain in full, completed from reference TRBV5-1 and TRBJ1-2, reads KAGVTQTPRYLIKTRGQQVTLSCSPISGHRSVSWYQQTPGQGLQFLFEYFSETQRNKGNFPGRFSGRQFSNSRSEMNVSTLELGDSALYLCASSFGGARYGYTFGSGTRLTVV.

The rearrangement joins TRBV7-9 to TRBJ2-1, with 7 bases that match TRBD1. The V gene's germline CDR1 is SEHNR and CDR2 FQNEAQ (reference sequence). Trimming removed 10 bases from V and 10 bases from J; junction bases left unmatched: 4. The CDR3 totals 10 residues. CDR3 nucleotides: TGTGCCACCCCGGGACAGGAGCAGTTCTTC. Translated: CATPGQEQFF.

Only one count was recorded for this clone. In DNA, the CDR3 is TGTGCCAGCAGCGGGGAACAGGGGCGGGATGGCTACACCTTC. Residues: CASSGEQGRDGYTF. The chain employs TRBV2 and TRBJ1-2; 7 nucleotides align to TRBD1. V lost 6 bases and J lost 6; bases outside the gene matches: 10. Germline V gene data show CDR1 as SNHLY and CDR2 as FYNNEI. This CDR3 has 14 amino acids.

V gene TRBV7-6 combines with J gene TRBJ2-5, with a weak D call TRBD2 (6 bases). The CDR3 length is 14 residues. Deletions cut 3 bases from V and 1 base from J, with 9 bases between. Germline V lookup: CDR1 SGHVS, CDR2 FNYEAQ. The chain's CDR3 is CASSLTSFQETQYF. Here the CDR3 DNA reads TGTGCCAGCAGCTTGACTAGTTTCCAAGAGACCCAGTACTTC.

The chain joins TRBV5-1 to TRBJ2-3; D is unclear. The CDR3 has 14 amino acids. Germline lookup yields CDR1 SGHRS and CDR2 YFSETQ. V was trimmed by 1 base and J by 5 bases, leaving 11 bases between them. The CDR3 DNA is TGCGCCAGCAGCTTGAACAGAAACGGAGATACGCAGTATTTT. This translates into CASSLNRNGDTQYF. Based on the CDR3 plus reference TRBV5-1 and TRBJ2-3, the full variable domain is KAGVTQTPRYLIKTRGQQVTLSCSPISGHRSVSWYQQTPGQGLQFLFEYFSETQRNKGNFPGRFSGRQFSNSRSEMNVSTLELGDSALYLCASSLNRNGDTQYFGPGTRLTVL.

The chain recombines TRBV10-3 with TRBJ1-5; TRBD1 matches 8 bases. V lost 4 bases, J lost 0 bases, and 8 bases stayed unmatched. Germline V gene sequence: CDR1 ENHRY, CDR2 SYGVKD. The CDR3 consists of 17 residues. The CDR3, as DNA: TGTGCCATCAGTGCTCGACCGGGACAGGATAGCAATCAGCCCCAGCATTTT. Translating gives CAISARPGQDSNQPQHF.

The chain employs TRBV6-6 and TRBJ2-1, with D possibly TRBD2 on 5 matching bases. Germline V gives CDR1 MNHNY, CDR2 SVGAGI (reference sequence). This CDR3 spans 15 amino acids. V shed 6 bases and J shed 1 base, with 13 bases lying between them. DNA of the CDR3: TGTGCCAGCAGCCCCAAACTAGGTTCCTACAATGAGCAGTTCTTC. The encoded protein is CASSPKLGSYNEQFF.

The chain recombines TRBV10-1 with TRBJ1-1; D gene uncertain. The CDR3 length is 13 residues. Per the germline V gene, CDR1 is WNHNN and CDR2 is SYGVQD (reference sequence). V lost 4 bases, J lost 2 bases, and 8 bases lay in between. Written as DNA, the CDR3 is TGCGCCAGCAGTGTGAGTTACAACACTGAAGCTTTCTTT. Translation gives CASSVSYNTEAFF.

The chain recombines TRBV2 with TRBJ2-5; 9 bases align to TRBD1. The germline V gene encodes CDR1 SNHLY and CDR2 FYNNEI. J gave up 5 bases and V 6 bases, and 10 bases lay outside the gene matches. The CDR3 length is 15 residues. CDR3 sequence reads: CASRGDGQGSETQYF. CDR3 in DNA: TGTGCCAGCAGGGGCGACGGACAGGGGTCGGAGACCCAGTACTTC. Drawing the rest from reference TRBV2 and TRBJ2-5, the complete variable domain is EPEVTQTPSHQVTQMGQEVILRCVPISNHLYFYWYRQILGQKVEFLVSFYNNEISEKSEIFDDQFSVERPDGSNFTLKIRSTKLEDSAMYFCASRGDGQGSETQYFGPGTRLLVL.

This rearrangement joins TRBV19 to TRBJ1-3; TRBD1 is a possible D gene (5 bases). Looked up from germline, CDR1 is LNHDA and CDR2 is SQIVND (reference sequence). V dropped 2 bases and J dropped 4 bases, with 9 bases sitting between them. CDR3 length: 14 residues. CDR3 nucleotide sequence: TGTGCCAGTAGTATACCAGGGCAAGGAAACACCATATATTTT. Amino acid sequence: CASSIPGQGNTIYF.

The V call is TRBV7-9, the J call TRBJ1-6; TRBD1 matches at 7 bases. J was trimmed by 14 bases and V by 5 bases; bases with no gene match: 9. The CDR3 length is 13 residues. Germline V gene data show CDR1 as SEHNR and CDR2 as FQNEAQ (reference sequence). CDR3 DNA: TGTGCCAGCAGCATTGGGACAGACAGATCCCTCCACTTT. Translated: CASSIGTDRSLHF.

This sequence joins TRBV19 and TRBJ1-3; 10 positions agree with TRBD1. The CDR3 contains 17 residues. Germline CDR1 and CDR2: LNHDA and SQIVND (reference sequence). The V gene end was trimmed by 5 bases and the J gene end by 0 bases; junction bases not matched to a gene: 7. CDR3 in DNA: TGTGCCAGTAGTTCCGGGACAGGGGAACCCTCTGGAAACACCATATATTTT. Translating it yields CASSSGTGEPSGNTIYF.

CDR3 sequence reads: CSATLSGQGAGELFF. The CDR3 bases are TGCAGCGCTACCCTTTCGGGGCAGGGGGCCGGGGAGCTGTTTTTT. V and J are TRBV29-1 and TRBJ2-2; TRBD1 agrees at 7 bases. With 7 bases clipped from V and 6 bases from J, the junction kept 14 bases outside the gene matches. CDR3 length equals 15 residues. The germline CDR1 and CDR2 sequences are SQVTM and ANQGSEA.

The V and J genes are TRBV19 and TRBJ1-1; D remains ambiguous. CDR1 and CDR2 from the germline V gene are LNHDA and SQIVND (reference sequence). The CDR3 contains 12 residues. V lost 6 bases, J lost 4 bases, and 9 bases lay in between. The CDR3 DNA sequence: TGTGCCAGTAGCCGGGAGGGCACTGAAGCTTTCTTT. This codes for CASSREGTEAFF.

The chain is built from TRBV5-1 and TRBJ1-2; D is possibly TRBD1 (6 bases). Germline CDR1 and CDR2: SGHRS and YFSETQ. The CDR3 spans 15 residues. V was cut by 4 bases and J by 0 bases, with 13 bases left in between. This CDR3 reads CASSPGAGANYGYTF. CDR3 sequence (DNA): TGCGCCAGCAGCCCGGGCGCAGGGGCTAACTATGGCTACACCTTC.

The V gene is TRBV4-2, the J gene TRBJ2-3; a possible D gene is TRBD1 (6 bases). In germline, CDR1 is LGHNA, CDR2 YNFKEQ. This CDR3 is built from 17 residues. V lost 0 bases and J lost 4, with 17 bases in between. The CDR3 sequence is CASSQDETGLKADTQYF. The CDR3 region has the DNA TGTGCCAGCAGCCAAGACGAGACAGGATTAAAGGCAGATACGCAGTATTTT.

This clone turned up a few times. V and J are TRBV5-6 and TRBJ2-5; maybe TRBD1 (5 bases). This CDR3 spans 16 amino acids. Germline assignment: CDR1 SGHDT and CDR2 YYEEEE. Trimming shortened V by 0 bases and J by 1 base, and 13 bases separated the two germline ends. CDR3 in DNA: TGTGCCAGCAGCTTGGATACAGGTAGAATCCAAGAGACCCAGTACTTC. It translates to CASSLDTGRIQETQYF.

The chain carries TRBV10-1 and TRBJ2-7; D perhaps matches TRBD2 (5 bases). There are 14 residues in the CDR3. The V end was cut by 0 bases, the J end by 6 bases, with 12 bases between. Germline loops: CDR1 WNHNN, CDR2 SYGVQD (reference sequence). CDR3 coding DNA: TGCGCCAGCAGTGAGTCGGCGGGTCGGGGCGAGCAGTACTTC. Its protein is CASSESAGRGEQYF.